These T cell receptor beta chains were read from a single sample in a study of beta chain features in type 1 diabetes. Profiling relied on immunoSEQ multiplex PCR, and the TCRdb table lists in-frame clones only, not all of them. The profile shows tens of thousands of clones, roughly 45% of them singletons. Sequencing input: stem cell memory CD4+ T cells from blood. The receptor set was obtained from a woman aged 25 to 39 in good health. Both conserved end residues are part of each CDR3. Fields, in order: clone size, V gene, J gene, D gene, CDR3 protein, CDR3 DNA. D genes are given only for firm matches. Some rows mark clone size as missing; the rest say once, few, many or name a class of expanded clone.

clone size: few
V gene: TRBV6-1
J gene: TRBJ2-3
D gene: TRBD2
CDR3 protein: CASRPGLAADTQYF
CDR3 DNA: TGTGCCAGCAGGCCGGGACTAGCGGCAGATACGCAGTATTTT

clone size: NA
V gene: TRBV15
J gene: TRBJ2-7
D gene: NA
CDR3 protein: CATSRDLGGEQYF
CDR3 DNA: TGTGCCACCAGCAGAGATCTGGGGGGCGAGCAGTACTTC

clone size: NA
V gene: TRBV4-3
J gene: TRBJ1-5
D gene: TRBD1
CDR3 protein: CASSQDRDSLSSPQHF
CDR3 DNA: TGCGCCAGCAGCCAAGACCGGGACAGCTTGTCCTCGCCCCAGCATTTT

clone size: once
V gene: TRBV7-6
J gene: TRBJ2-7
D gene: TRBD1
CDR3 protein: CASSQGQDYYEQYF
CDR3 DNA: TGTGCCAGCAGCCAGGGACAGGACTACTACGAGCAGTACTTC

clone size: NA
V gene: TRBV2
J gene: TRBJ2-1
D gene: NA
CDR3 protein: CASSGLFNNEQFF
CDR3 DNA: TGTGCCAGCTCGGGACTTTTTAATAATGAGCAGTTCTTC

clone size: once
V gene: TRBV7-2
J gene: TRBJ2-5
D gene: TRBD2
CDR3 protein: CASSSGLPGGGQETQYF
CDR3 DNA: TGTGCCAGCAGCTCCGGACTACCTGGGGGGGGGCAAGAGACCCAGTACTTC

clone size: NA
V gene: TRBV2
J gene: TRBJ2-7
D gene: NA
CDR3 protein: CASDTRVGTYEQYF
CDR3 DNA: TGTGCCAGCGATACTAGGGTGGGCACCTACGAGCAGTACTTC

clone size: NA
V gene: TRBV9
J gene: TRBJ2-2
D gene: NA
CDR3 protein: CASSAPGPLNTGELFF
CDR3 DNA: TGTGCCAGCAGCGCCCCGGGTCCCTTGAACACCGGGGAGCTGTTTTTT

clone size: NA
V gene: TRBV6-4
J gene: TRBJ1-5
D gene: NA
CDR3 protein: CARSGIRDQPQHF
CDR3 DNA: TGTGCCAGGTCAGGGATTAGGGATCAGCCCCAGCATTTT

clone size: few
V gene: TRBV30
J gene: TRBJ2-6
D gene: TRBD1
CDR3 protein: CAWDATGGNVLTF
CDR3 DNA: TGTGCCTGGGATGCCACAGGGGGAAACGTCCTGACTTTC

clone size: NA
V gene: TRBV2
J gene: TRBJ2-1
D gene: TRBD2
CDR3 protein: CASRDTSGRYNEQFF
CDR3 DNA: TGTGCCAGCAGAGACACTAGCGGTAGGTACAATGAGCAGTTCTTC

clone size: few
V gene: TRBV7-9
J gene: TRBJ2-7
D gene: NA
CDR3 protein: CASSFSEGAYEQYF
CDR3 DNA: TGTGCCAGCAGCTTCAGTGAGGGCGCCTACGAGCAGTACTTC

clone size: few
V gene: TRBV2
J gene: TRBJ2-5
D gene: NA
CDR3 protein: CASRRSQETQYF
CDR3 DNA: TGTGCCAGCCGGAGGTCCCAAGAGACCCAGTACTTC

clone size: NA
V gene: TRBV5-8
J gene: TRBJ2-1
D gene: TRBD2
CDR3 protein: CARGPTSGLDEQFF
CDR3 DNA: TGTGCCCGCGGGCCGACTAGCGGATTGGATGAGCAGTTCTTC